This T cell receptor beta chain derives from a study of blood T cell repertoires in COVID-19. Study-wide context: Samples representing acute and convalescent COVID-19 were sourced from the United States, Italy and Spain. PBMCs, B-cell-depleted T cells, or T cells were the source of the cDNA or gDNA that made up the material.

Germline trimming cut 4 bases from V and 3 bases from J; bases unmatched to any gene: 11. CDR1 and CDR2 from the germline V gene are MNHEY and SMNVEV (reference sequence). This CDR3 comprises 17 residues. In the authors' methods: Estimates of nucleated cell counts were drawn from the amplification of reference gene primers. Using immunoSEQ multiplex PCR, the repertoire was profiled, and TCRdb retains in-frame clones only, with some absent. That table is the source of V, J and clone size, and D and trimming were worked out from the DNA. The data show about 86,000 clones, with approximately 87% seen just once and 1.1% held by the top ten.

Source material: peripheral blood. The genes are TRBV27 and TRBJ2-3, with 9 bases aligning to TRBD2. The sequence derives from a human donor in a cohort sampled during active COVID-19. DNA of the CDR3: TGTGCCAGCAGTTCCCGTTGGCGGGAGGGCGGGACAGATACGCAGTATTTT. Amino acid sequence: CASSSRWREGGTDTQYF.